The 19 T cell receptor beta chains listed next were all sequenced from one sample in a study of long-term antiretroviral therapy in people with HIV. Researchers ran immunoSEQ v3.0 at survey level. Clones were read by immunoSEQ multiplex PCR, and TCRdb kept only the in-frame ones, dropping some. The sample lists about 28,000 clones, 90% to 95% occurring once. The specimen comprised unsorted PBMCs, sampled roughly 6 years after starting antiretroviral therapy. The receptor set was obtained from a man aged 25 to 45 with HIV.

The CDR3 reads CASSEGTGTNYGYTF. The CDR3 DNA is TGTGCCAGCAGCGAAGGGACCGGTACCAACTATGGCTACACCTTC. The chain links TRBV7-8 to TRBJ1-2; possible D gene TRBD1, 5 bases. V gave up 5 bases and J gave up 2 bases, with 15 bases separating them. CDR1 is SGHVS and CDR2 is FQNEAQ in the germline V gene. The CDR3 is 15 amino acids. The complete variable domain, with remaining parts taken from reference TRBV7-8 and TRBJ1-2, reads GAGVSQSPRYKVAKRGQDVALRCDPISGHVSLFWYQQALGQGPEFLTYFQNEAQLDKSGLPSDRFFAERPEGSVSTLKIQRTQQEDSAVYLCASSEGTGTNYGYTFGSGTRLTVV.

This chain links TRBV2 with TRBJ2-7; weak D call: TRBD1 (5 bases). Looked up from germline, CDR1 is SNHLY and CDR2 is FYNNEI. This CDR3 contains 13 residues. V was pared by 3 bases and J by 5 bases, with 11 bases between. This chain's CDR3 is CASSDTGVNEQYF. The CDR3 nucleotides read TGTGCCAGCAGTGACACAGGTGTAAACGAGCAGTACTTC.

V usage is TRBV5-1 and J usage is TRBJ1-6; 7 nucleotides match TRBD1. V gave up 3 bases and J gave up 0 bases; unmatched junction bases: 6. Per the germline V gene, CDR1 is SGHRS and CDR2 is YFSETQ. The CDR3 sequence is 17 residues long. In DNA form, the CDR3 reads TGCGCCAGCAGCTCAAGGGACAGCAGCTCCTATAATTCACCCCTCCACTTT. It codes for CASSSRDSSSYNSPLHF. The full variable domain, completed using reference TRBV5-1 and TRBJ1-6, is KAGVTQTPRYLIKTRGQQVTLSCSPISGHRSVSWYQQTPGQGLQFLFEYFSETQRNKGNFPGRFSGRQFSNSRSEMNVSTLELGDSALYLCASSSRDSSSYNSPLHFGNGTRLTVT.

The V gene is TRBV7-6, the J gene TRBJ2-5; possibly TRBD2 for D (5 bases). Trimming left V 4 bases short and J 5 bases short, with 17 bases between. CDR1 and CDR2 from the germline V gene are SGHVS and FNYEAQ. This CDR3 has 15 residues. CDR3 in amino acids: CASSSRGQPRETQYF. As DNA, the CDR3 is TGTGCCAGCAGCTCTAGAGGGCAGCCTCGGGAGACCCAGTACTTC.

The J gene is TRBJ2-1, the V gene TRBV29-1; weak D call: TRBD1 (5 bases). The V and J ends lost 4 bases and 6 bases respectively, with 13 bases between them. This CDR3 comprises 13 residues. CDR1 and CDR2 from the germline V gene are SQVTM and ANQGSEA. The CDR3 nucleotides read TGCAGCGTTGTACCAGGGCAGATCAATGAGCAGTTCTTC. Its translation: CSVVPGQINEQFF.

The rearrangement uses TRBV27 and TRBJ2-2; D is undetermined. In germline, CDR1 is MNHEY, CDR2 SMNVEV (reference sequence). The V and J ends lost 0 bases and 7 bases respectively, with 6 bases between them. The CDR3 has 13 amino acids. CDR3 amino acids: CASSLSTNGELFF. In nucleotides, the CDR3 is TGTGCCAGCAGTTTATCAACGAACGGGGAGCTGTTTTTT.

The J gene is TRBJ2-5, the V gene TRBV4-1; 7 positions agree with TRBD2. In germline, CDR1 is MGHRA, CDR2 YSYEKL. This CDR3 is 17 amino acids long. V was clipped by 0 bases and J by 1 base; unmatched bases: 8. CDR3 sequence: CASSQEAAGKSQETQYF. DNA for the CDR3: TGCGCCAGCAGCCAAGAAGCAGCGGGGAAAAGCCAAGAGACCCAGTACTTC.

V and J are TRBV7-2 and TRBJ2-7; D uncertain. The V and J ends lost 1 base and 4 bases respectively, with 2 bases between them. The CDR3 is 11 residues long. Germline assignment: CDR1 SGHTA and CDR2 FQGNSA. The DNA of the CDR3 is TGTGCCAGCAGCTTAGTGTACGAGCAGTACTTC. Encoded protein: CASSLVYEQYF.

The DNA of the CDR3 is TGTGCCAGCAGCTACGACAGGACCGGGGAGCTGTTTTTT. This sequence encodes CASSYDRTGELFF. This chain uses TRBV5-6 with TRBJ2-2; D is perhaps TRBD1 (6 bases). The CDR3 spans 13 residues. CDR1 and CDR2 (germline): SGHDT, YYEEEE. The V end was cut by 3 bases, the J end by 5 bases, with 8 bases between.

This chain connects TRBV4-1 to TRBJ2-7, with TRBD1 matching over 11 bases. Germline CDR1 and CDR2: MGHRA and YSYEKL. CDR3 length equals 15 residues. The V gene end was trimmed by 4 bases and the J gene end by 6 bases; junction bases not matched to a gene: 8. In nucleotides, the CDR3 is TGCGCCAGCAGCCTCCACGGACAGGGGGCCGGCGAGCAGTACTTC. Protein: CASSLHGQGAGEQYF.

V gene TRBV6-5 combines with J gene TRBJ2-3; maybe TRBD1 (6 bases). Trimming took off 7 bases at V and 3 bases at J, with 17 bases between the two ends. The CDR3 runs to 15 residues. In germline, CDR1 is MNHEY, CDR2 SVGAGI. CDR3 nucleotide sequence: TGTGCCAGCAAAACACAGGGTTATAGTACAGATACGCAGTATTTT. Residues: CASKTQGYSTDTQYF.

CDR3 residues: CASGPGLSYF. DNA of the CDR3: TGTGCCAGCGGGCCGGGACTAAGTTACTTC. The gene calls are TRBV27 and TRBJ2-7; 7 bases line up with TRBD2. The ends lost 8 bases at V and 13 bases at J; junction bases unmatched: 8. Germline V gene sequence: CDR1 MNHEY, CDR2 SMNVEV (reference sequence). The CDR3 is 10 residues long.

Note on this clone: The junction and the germline gene differ at one end; a read error may be behind it. The V and J genes are TRBV11-2 and TRBJ2-7; 10 nucleotides match TRBD2. This CDR3 comprises 13 residues. Germline loops: CDR1 SGHAT, CDR2 FQNNGV. The CDR3 DNA reads TGTGCCAGCAGCCAGTCCGGGACTAGCGCCAAAAGGTTC. Protein: CASSQSGTSAKRF.

This sequence joins TRBV7-2 and TRBJ2-5; D unresolved. Trimming left V 7 bases short and J 5 bases short, with 8 bases between. Per germline, CDR1 SGHTA and CDR2 FQGNSA. The CDR3 consists of 11 residues. The chain's CDR3 is CASNGGETQYF. CDR3 nucleotides: TGTGCCAGCAACGGTGGGGAGACCCAGTACTTC.

CDR3 amino acids: CASSIGGPYNEQFF. The CDR3 bases are TGTGCCAGTAGCATCGGCGGACCTTACAATGAGCAGTTCTTC. The chain has TRBV19 and TRBJ2-1; no definite D call. Germline assignment: CDR1 LNHDA and CDR2 SQIVND (reference sequence). The CDR3 extends over 14 amino acids. Trimming pared 6 bases from V and 4 bases from J, leaving 13 bases between.

V usage is TRBV18 and J usage is TRBJ1-3; unclear D gene. The V and J ends lost 3 bases and 0 bases respectively, with 12 bases between them. The CDR3 is made up of 16 amino acids. CDR1 and CDR2 from the germline V gene are KGHSH and LQKENI. CDR3 protein: CASSPNSLSSGNTIYF. CDR3 nucleotides: TGTGCCAGCTCACCCAACAGCCTCTCCTCTGGAAACACCATATATTTT.

The rearrangement links TRBV7-2 to TRBJ2-7, with a possible D match to TRBD2 (6 bases). The CDR3 consists of 15 residues. V lost 5 bases to trimming and J lost 2 bases, with 16 bases between them. From germline, CDR1 is SGHTA and CDR2 FQGNSA. The DNA of the CDR3 is TGTGCCAGCAGCCCCCGGATAGCGGCCACCTACGAGCAGTACTTC. Translating gives CASSPRIAATYEQYF.

The chain uses TRBV6-1 and TRBJ1-2; no clear D. The CDR3 contains 16 residues. Looked up from germline, CDR1 is MNHNS and CDR2 is SASEGT. The germline V and J ends were trimmed by 4 bases and 3 bases, with 18 bases remaining between them. The CDR3 loop reads CASSVAPRSYYYGYTF. The CDR3 DNA reads TGTGCCAGCAGTGTTGCTCCTCGGTCCTATTACTATGGCTACACCTTC.

The CDR3 loop reads CASSPLTGNTGELFF. In nucleotides, the CDR3 is TGTGCCAGCTCACCATTAACAGGGAACACCGGGGAGCTGTTTTTT. The chain joins TRBV18 to TRBJ2-2; D is possibly TRBD1 (5 bases). Per germline, CDR1 KGHSH and CDR2 LQKENI. Trimming shortened V by 2 bases and J by 1 base, and 8 bases separated the two germline ends. The CDR3 extends over 15 amino acids.